These 21 T cell receptor beta chains came from one sample sequenced in a study of T cells in Graves' hyperthyroidism and ophthalmopathy. Amplified regions were TCR beta CDR3 sequences from RNA transcripts. RT-PCR in the first round (using the HTBI primer set) targeted the TCR CDR3. TCRdb independently ran MiXCR on the multiplex PCR reads; one entry per CDR3 protein. Counted here are roughly 400,000 distinct CDR3 sequences, roughly 25% occurring once; the ten biggest clones make up more than 60%. Sequencing was performed on blood. The receptors derive from a man aged 50 or older with Graves' hyperthyroidism.

This clonotype was seen ten or more times. The rearrangement uses TRBV5-1 and TRBJ2-3; 8 bases fit TRBD2. Germline V gives CDR1 SGHRS, CDR2 YFSETQ. The CDR3 is 17 residues long. After removal of 0 bases from V and 4 bases from J, the junction contained 10 bases not matched to a gene. CDR3 bases: TGCGCCAGCAGCTTGGCCTTAGCGGGACCTGGCGCAGATACGCAGTATTTT. This gives the protein CASSLALAGPGADTQYF.

This clonotype was recorded a few times. This chain connects TRBV7-2 to TRBJ2-1; 9 positions match TRBD2. Germline V lookup: CDR1 SGHTA, CDR2 FQGNSA. This CDR3 is 15 amino acids long. After removal of 5 bases from V and 1 base from J, the junction contained 3 bases not matched to a gene. The CDR3 sequence: CASSMGLASYNEQFF. DNA of the CDR3: TGTGCCAGCAGCATGGGACTAGCTTCCTACAATGAGCAGTTCTTC.

The chain is built from TRBV5-1 and TRBJ2-2; possible D gene TRBD2, 6 bases. Germline V gene sequence: CDR1 SGHRS, CDR2 YFSETQ. The V end was cut by 4 bases, the J end by 2 bases, with 12 bases between. The CDR3 has 15 amino acids. In DNA form, the CDR3 reads TGCGCCAGCAGCCAGCAAGGGACTAACACCGGGGAGCTGTTTTTT. Its translation is CASSQQGTNTGELFF. Full variable domain (missing parts from reference TRBV5-1 and TRBJ2-2): KAGVTQTPRYLIKTRGQQVTLSCSPISGHRSVSWYQQTPGQGLQFLFEYFSETQRNKGNFPGRFSGRQFSNSRSEMNVSTLELGDSALYLCASSQQGTNTGELFFGEGSRLTVL.

This clonotype has only a few counts. This sequence joins TRBV6-2 or TRBV6-3 and TRBJ2-7; D is undetermined. V lost 4 bases and J lost 1, with 8 bases in between. The germline gives CDR1 MNHEY, CDR2 SVGEGT. The CDR3 covers 13 residues. The CDR3 nucleotides read TGTGCCAGCAGTTTTGGCCGATCCTACGAGCAGTACTTC. It yields the protein CASSFGRSYEQYF.

This clonotype came up many times. This rearrangement joins TRBV2 to TRBJ2-7, with D possibly matching TRBD2 (6 bases). Trimming took 7 bases from V and 5 from J, leaving 12 bases between them. Per the germline V gene, CDR1 is SNHLY and CDR2 is FYNNEI. The CDR3 loop spans 12 amino acids. CDR3 residues: CASKREFDEQYF. In nucleotides, the CDR3 is TGTGCCAGCAAACGGGAGTTCGACGAGCAGTACTTC.

This clonotype was detected only a few times. The gene calls are TRBV6-1 and TRBJ1-5, with D possibly being TRBD1 (6 bases). V lost 5 bases and J 4 bases, leaving 18 bases between the germline ends. Germline CDR1 and CDR2: MNHNS and SASEGT. The CDR3 is made up of 16 amino acids. The CDR3 coding sequence is TGTGCCAGCAGTAGGGGGGCCCAAACCAGTAATCAGCCCCAGCATTTT. It yields the protein CASSRGAQTSNQPQHF.

V usage is TRBV7-9 and J usage is TRBJ2-4, with TRBD1 matching 8 bases. Germline values: CDR1 SEHNR, CDR2 FQNEAQ (reference sequence). Trimming removed 8 bases from V and 6 bases from J; junction bases left unmatched: 9. This CDR3 has 14 residues. The CDR3 protein is CASANQGAGNIQYF. CDR3 in DNA: TGTGCCAGCGCTAACCAGGGGGCTGGAAACATTCAGTACTTC.

This clonotype has just a few counts. The gene calls are TRBV6-1 and TRBJ1-1; 7 bases are a match to TRBD1. J gave up 1 base and V 6 bases, and 5 bases lay outside the gene matches. This CDR3 has 14 amino acids. Germline CDR1 is MNHNS and CDR2 is SASEGT. CDR3 DNA sequence: TGTGCCAGCAGGCCGACAGGGAAGAACACTGAAGCTTTCTTT. Its protein product is CASRPTGKNTEAFF.

V and J are TRBV29-1 and TRBJ2-7; 7 nucleotides agree with TRBD1. Germline-derived CDR1 and CDR2 are SQVTM and ANQGSEA. With 6 bases clipped from V and 1 base from J, the junction kept 12 bases outside the gene matches. The CDR3 extends over 15 amino acids. CDR3 sequence (DNA): TGCAGCGTCAAAAAGCCGGGACAGATATCCTACGAGCAGTACTTC. It yields the protein CSVKKPGQISYEQYF.

This clonotype was detected ten times or more. V gene TRBV11-3 combines with J gene TRBJ2-1; D is tentatively TRBD1 or TRBD2 (5 bases each). This CDR3 has 14 amino acids. Per germline, CDR1 SGHNT and CDR2 YENEEA. With 5 bases removed from V and 7 bases from J, the gap between germline ends came to 15 bases. The CDR3 here is CASSPSTGRNEQFF. The CDR3 nucleotides read TGTGCCAGCAGCCCCTCGACGGGACGGAATGAGCAGTTCTTC.

The CDR3 loop is CATSRREFDEQFF. The CDR3 DNA follows: TGTGCCACCTCTAGGCGGGAGTTCGATGAGCAGTTCTTC. The J gene is TRBJ2-1, the V gene TRBV24-1, with TRBD2 matching over 7 bases. Germline V gene data show CDR1 as KGHDR and CDR2 as SFDVKD. The CDR3 contains 13 residues. Unmatched junction bases numbered 9, after V lost 9 bases and J lost 8 bases.

The gene calls are TRBV9 and TRBJ2-5; D might be TRBD2 (6 bases). The V and J ends lost 1 base and 5 bases respectively, with 24 bases between them. In germline, CDR1 is SGDLS, CDR2 YYNGEE. The CDR3 is made up of 18 amino acids. CDR3 in amino acids: CASSVSQWSFWRDETQYF. The CDR3 nucleotides read TGTGCCAGCAGCGTAAGCCAGTGGAGTTTTTGGCGGGATGAGACCCAGTACTTC.

The chain is built from TRBV29-1 and TRBJ1-4, with no clear D. Trimming stripped 1 base from V and 7 bases from J, with 4 bases between. Germline CDR1 and CDR2: SQVTM and ANQGSEA. This CDR3 is built from 11 residues. The CDR3 DNA reads as TGCAGCGTTGAAGTGGCTGAAAAACTGTTTTTT. This codes for CSVEVAEKLFF.

On this clonotype: Being one base from a much bigger clone, this may be a read error. The chain joins TRBV5-1 to TRBJ2-1, with 16 bases lining up with TRBD2. There are 18 residues in the CDR3. The germline gives CDR1 SGHRS, CDR2 YFSETQ. CDR3 sequence (DNA): TGCGCCAGCAGCTCGGGGACTAGCGGGAGGGCGCGGTACAATGGGCAGTTCTTC. Translated: CASSSGTSGRARYNGQFF.

To note about this clonotype: It is unclear where the CDR3 begins or ends on the DNA, so no DNA is shown, and the CDR3 is as TCRdb lists it. The rearrangement uses TRBV12-3 or TRBV12-4 and TRBJ2-5; the tabulated D call, TRBD1, remains unverified against the DNA. Both ends counted, the CDR3 spans 15 residues. The CDR3 loop is CASSSGRAAAETQYF.

V is TRBV16 and J is TRBJ1-1, with D possibly TRBD1 on 6 matching bases. V lost 4 bases to trimming and J lost 0 bases, with 12 bases between them. The CDR3 spans 15 residues. Germline V gives CDR1 KGHSY, CDR2 FQNENV. The CDR3 sequence is CASSRLQGLNTEAFF. CDR3 DNA sequence: TGTGCCAGCAGCCGCCTACAGGGATTGAACACTGAAGCTTTCTTT.

A remark on this clonotype: This may arise from a read error, as a much more abundant clone is one base away. Given the absence of the conserved phenylalanine or tryptophan at the CDR3 end, a read error is likely. For the CDR3, the DNA is TGCGCCAGCAGCTTGGGTGGGGGAGTAAACAATGAGCAGTTCTAC. Translated: CASSLGGGVNNEQFY. The rearrangement joins TRBV5-1 to TRBJ2-1, with D perhaps given as TRBD1 or TRBD2 (5 bases each). CDR3 size: 15 residues. Trimming took 0 bases from V and 5 from J, leaving 12 bases between them. Germline CDR1 reads SGHRS; CDR2 reads YFSETQ.

The V call is TRBV28, the J call TRBJ1-3, with a tentative D call TRBD1 (5 bases). Germline lookup yields CDR1 MDHEN and CDR2 SYDVKM. The length of the CDR3 is 14 residues. V lost 3 bases and J 4 bases, leaving 10 bases between the germline ends. The CDR3 nucleotides read TGTGCCAGCAGTTTCAGGGAGGCGGGAAACACCATATATTTT. Its translation: CASSFREAGNTIYF.

Note on this clonotype: One junction end disagrees with the germline gene, perhaps due to a read error. V is TRBV27 and J is TRBJ1-3; no clear D. Germline V gene data show CDR1 as MNHEY and CDR2 as SMNVEV (reference sequence). The CDR3 length is 12 residues. DNA for the CDR3: TGTGCCAGCAGAGGCAGCGGAAACACCACATATTTT. This translates into CASRGSGNTTYF.

The rearrangement links TRBV12-3 or TRBV12-4 to TRBJ2-7; 14 bases are shared with TRBD2. The V segment lost 6 bases and the J segment 8 bases; nucleotides outside the gene matches: 9. CDR3 length: 15 amino acids. The CDR3 nucleotides are TGTGCCAGCAGCTTGGGGACTAGCGGGGGAGACCAGCAGTACTTC. Protein product: CASSLGTSGGDQQYF.

The table lists this clonotype with many counts. The chain is built from TRBV6-1 and TRBJ1-1; 7 bases line up with TRBD1. With 5 bases clipped from V and 5 bases from J, the junction kept 8 bases outside the gene matches. In germline, CDR1 is MNHNS, CDR2 SASEGT. CDR3 length equals 14 residues. The CDR3 sequence is CASSSGGSSTEAFF. DNA for the CDR3: TGTGCCAGCAGTTCAGGGGGAAGTAGTACTGAAGCTTTCTTT.